This T cell receptor beta chain was captured by sequencing in a study of T-cell reconstitution after alpha-beta-depleted transplantation in children. Per the germline V gene, CDR1 is SGHRS and CDR2 is YFSETQ. Trimming took 1 base from V and 0 from J, leaving 5 bases between them. This CDR3 has 13 residues. TCRbeta library preparation incorporated unique molecular identifiers. In TCRdb, the PCR reads were re-called with MiXCR into one record per CDR3 protein. The sample has hundreds of thousands of distinct CDR3 sequences, over 10% seen once. Remarks on this clonotype: As yet, its antigen is unknown.

Study conclusions and caveats: Diversity of TCRbeta at day 60 was high in some patients, arising from surviving recipient T cells and thymic progenitors. About two months after transplant, alpha-beta T cells reportedly came from several hundred expanded graft clones. At the one-year point after transplant, T-cell counts and TCRbeta diversity were found to come mostly from T cells that had been newly produced.

This TCR derives from a male patient aged 5 to 17 who had a stem cell transplant for acute myeloid leukemia, so the T cells may come from the graft donor. The chain is built from TRBV5-1 and TRBJ2-7; D is undetermined. This specimen consisted of PBMCs, mostly from graft donor cells, obtained 360 days after TCRalphabeta/CD19-depleted stem cell transplant. This chain's CDR3 is CASSLFTSYEQYF. As DNA, the CDR3 is TGCGCCAGCAGCTTGTTCACCTCCTACGAGCAGTACTTC. Full variable domain (remainder filled in from reference TRBV5-1 and TRBJ2-7): KAGVTQTPRYLIKTRGQQVTLSCSPISGHRSVSWYQQTPGQGLQFLFEYFSETQRNKGNFPGRFSGRQFSNSRSEMNVSTLELGDSALYLCASSLFTSYEQYFGPGTRLTVT.